This T cell receptor (beta chain) is from a study of graft-versus-host responses after intestinal transplantation. Study in general: Recipients received multivisceral, liver-intestinal, or isolated intestinal transplants.

Germline assignment: CDR1 SGHTS and CDR2 YDEGEE. CDR3 length: 15 amino acids. With V trimmed by 1 base and J by 4 bases, 5 bases remained unmatched. The method was immunoSEQ multiplex PCR; TCRdb's version includes in-frame clones alone and lacks a portion of them. This sample has 80,000 to 90,000 clones, with roughly 90% found just once. As regards this clone: Its antigen is currently unknown.

The V and J genes are TRBV5-8 and TRBJ2-3; the match to TRBD1 covers 8 bases. This sequence was found in a human donor who received an intestinal transplant. The source material was unstimulated CD4+ T cells sorted from spleen or lymph node cells, sampled before intestinal transplant. The CDR3 reads CASSLNRQGSDTQYF. DNA for the CDR3: TGTGCCAGCAGCTTGAACCGACAGGGGTCAGATACGCAGTATTTT.